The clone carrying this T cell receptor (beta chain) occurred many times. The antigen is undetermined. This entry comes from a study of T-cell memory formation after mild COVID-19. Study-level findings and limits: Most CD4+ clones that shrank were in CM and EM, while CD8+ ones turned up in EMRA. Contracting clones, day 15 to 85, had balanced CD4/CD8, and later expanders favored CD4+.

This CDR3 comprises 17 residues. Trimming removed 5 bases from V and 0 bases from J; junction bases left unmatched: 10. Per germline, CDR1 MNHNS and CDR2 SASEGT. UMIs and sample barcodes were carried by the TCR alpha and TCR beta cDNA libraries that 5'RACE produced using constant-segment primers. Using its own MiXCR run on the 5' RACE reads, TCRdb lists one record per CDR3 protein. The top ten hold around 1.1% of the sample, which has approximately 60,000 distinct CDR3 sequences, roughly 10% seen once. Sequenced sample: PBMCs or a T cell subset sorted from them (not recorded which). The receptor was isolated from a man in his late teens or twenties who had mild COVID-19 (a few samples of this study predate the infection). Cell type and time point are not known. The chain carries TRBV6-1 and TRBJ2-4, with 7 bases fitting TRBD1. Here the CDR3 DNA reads TGTGCCAGCAGTTCCGGGACAGATTTCTTAGCCAAAAACATTCAGTACTTC. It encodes CASSSGTDFLAKNIQYF.